This T cell receptor beta chain was profiled in a study of early stage breast cancer tumors. Study-level background: Eight ER+/PR+/HER2- tumors were invasive ductal; a few were invasive lobular. General study points: In about 90% of the 16 patients, blood comparison separated tumor from normal breast.

V gave up 2 bases and J gave up 5 bases; unmatched junction bases: 8. Germline lookup yields CDR1 MNHEY and CDR2 SMNVEV (reference sequence). This CDR3 is built from 15 residues. As for this clone: Its antigen is unknown.

This table comes from immunoSEQ multiplex PCR, and its TCRdb copy is limited to in-frame clones, with some not included. Found here are several thousand clones, approximately 68% of them singletons; the top ten hold approximately 6.4%. The sequenced sample consisted of breast tumor tissue. The V gene is TRBV27, the J gene TRBJ2-5; TRBD2 matches at 7 bases. This sequence originates from a person aged 45-60 years with breast cancer. The CDR3 bases are TGTGCCAGCAGTTTAGGGGCCACTAGCGCGGAGACCCAGTACTTC. It specifies CASSLGATSAETQYF.